The rows below give T cell receptor beta chains drawn from one sample of a study of shared clonotypes between healthy human individuals. This table comes from immunoSEQ multiplex PCR, and its TCRdb copy is limited to in-frame clones, with some not included. The repertoire holds about 2,500,000 clones, with approximately 94% as singletons. Sequenced input: naive CD4+ T cells sorted from blood. These receptors all come from a young man in good health. The CDR3 runs from the conserved cysteine through the conserved F or W. The D gene is left open where the match is weak. Size tells how often a clone was seen (once, few, many) or the class of an expanded clone, and some rows leave it out.

v_call	j_call	d_call	clone_size	cdr3_aa	cdr3_nt
TRBV6-5	TRBJ2-5	TRBD2	-	CASSYGLASETQYF	TGTGCCAGCAGTTACGGACTAGCGTCCGAGACCCAGTACTTC
TRBV9	TRBJ1-1	-	few	CASSVYGEPEAFF	TGTGCCAGCAGCGTATACGGAGAACCTGAAGCTTTCTTT
TRBV4-3	TRBJ2-1	TRBD2	-	CASSQESTSGGYNEQFF	TGCGCCAGCAGCCAAGAGTCAACTAGCGGGGGTTACAATGAGCAGTTCTTC
TRBV7-7	TRBJ2-7	TRBD1	-	CASSSRGSSYEQYF	TGTGCTAGCAGCTCCAGGGGGAGCTCCTACGAGCAGTACTTC
TRBV7-9	TRBJ1-2	-	-	CASSPGFEKEVNYGYTF	TGTGCCAGCAGTCCCGGATTCGAGAAGGAAGTTAACTATGGCTACACCTTC
TRBV4-1	TRBJ1-3	-	-	CASSQGGLGNTIYF	TGCGCCAGCAGCCAAGGAGGGCTTGGAAACACCATATATTTT
TRBV9	TRBJ1-4	-	once	CASSAGPINEKLFF	TGTGCCAGCAGCGCGGGACCGATTAATGAAAAACTGTTTTTT
TRBV7-2	TRBJ2-3	-	-	CASSLVVGGADTQYF	TGTGCCAGCAGCTTAGTTGTAGGGGGGGCAGATACGCAGTATTTT
TRBV11-2	TRBJ2-6	-	-	CASGPGANVLTF	TGTGCCAGCGGACCGGGGGCCAACGTCCTGACTTTC
TRBV6-6	TRBJ2-7	TRBD1	once	CASSWGWTGGRNEQYF	TGTGCCAGCAGTTGGGGATGGACAGGGGGAAGAAACGAGCAGTACTTC
TRBV5-1	TRBJ2-5	-	-	CASSLEPEGRGTQYF	TGCGCCAGCAGCTTGGAACCGGAGGGAAGGGGGACCCAGTACTTC
TRBV9	TRBJ2-3	-	-	CASSATLGSSAQYF	TGTGCCAGCAGCGCCACACTGGGGTCTAGCGCGCAGTATTTT
TRBV27	TRBJ1-6	-	-	CASSQPSDNSPLHF	TGTGCCAGCAGTCAACCCTCTGATAATTCACCCCTCCACTTT
TRBV28	TRBJ2-7	TRBD1	-	CASSFMPRTGVEQYF	TGTGCCAGCAGCTTTATGCCTCGGACAGGGGTCGAGCAGTACTTC
TRBV28	TRBJ1-2	-	-	CASSFRGVRSYTF	TGTGCCAGCAGTTTTAGGGGGGTTAGGAGCTACACCTTC
TRBV5-8	TRBJ2-5	-	-	CASSPGSGKETQYF	TGTGCCAGCAGCCCCGGCTCAGGGAAAGAGACCCAGTACTTC
TRBV5-4	TRBJ2-2	-	once	CASIGGNTGELFF	TGTGCCAGCATAGGGGGGAACACCGGGGAGCTGTTTTTT
TRBV5-1	TRBJ1-6	-	-	CASSGGTESNSPLHF	TGCGCCAGCAGCGGCGGGACGGAGAGTAATTCACCCCTCCACTTT
TRBV10-3	TRBJ2-4	TRBD1	-	CAISPDRAGNIQYF	TGTGCCATCAGCCCGGACAGGGCCGGGAACATTCAGTACTTC
TRBV6-6	TRBJ2-7	TRBD2	-	CASSPSGRGFTYEQYF	TGTGCCAGCAGTCCGTCGGGGCGGGGGTTTACCTACGAGCAGTACTTC
TRBV19	TRBJ2-1	TRBD2	-	CASSTQGVSGYQNEQFF	TGTGCCAGTAGTACCCAAGGTGTTAGCGGGTATCAAAATGAGCAGTTCTTC
TRBV2	TRBJ1-6	-	-	CASRIEIGQNNSPLHF	TGTGCCAGCCGTATCGAAATTGGACAGAATAATTCACCCCTCCACTTT
TRBV7-9	TRBJ2-7	TRBD1	-	CASSLTGGAVYEQYF	TGTGCCAGCAGCTTGACAGGGGGCGCGGTCTACGAGCAGTACTTC
TRBV10-2	TRBJ2-3	TRBD2	-	CVTGGSFTDTQYF	TGCGTTACTGGCGGGAGCTTTACAGATACGCAGTATTTT
TRBV29-1	TRBJ1-2	-	once	CSVETANYGYTF	TGCAGCGTTGAAACAGCCAACTATGGCTACACCTTC
TRBV10-1	TRBJ2-3	-	-	CASSDGRTDTQYF	TGCGCCAGCAGTGATGGGCGCACAGATACGCAGTATTTT
TRBV30	TRBJ2-2	TRBD2	-	CAWSVRTGGGFGELFF	TGTGCCTGGAGTGTACGGACTGGCGGGGGGTTCGGGGAGCTGTTTTTT
TRBV30	TRBJ1-2	-	-	CAWKTPGIIFYTF	TGTGCCTGGAAAACCCCGGGGATCATATTCTACACCTTC
TRBV9	TRBJ2-4	-	-	CASSVAGNDIQYF	TGTGCCAGCAGCGTAGCCGGGAACGACATTCAGTACTTC
TRBV6-1	TRBJ2-7	TRBD1	once	CASRGTGSLVHEQYF	TGTGCCAGCAGGGGGACAGGGAGTTTAGTCCACGAGCAGTACTTC
TRBV19	TRBJ1-3	-	once	CASSQSRASGNTIYF	TGTGCCAGTAGTCAGAGCCGGGCTTCTGGAAACACCATATATTTT
TRBV2	TRBJ1-5	-	-	CASSTGLLNQPQHF	TGTGCCAGCAGCACGGGACTGCTAAATCAGCCCCAGCATTTT
TRBV6-5	TRBJ1-2	-	-	CASSKMVLGGYTF	TGTGCCAGCAGCAAGATGGTTTTGGGAGGCTACACCTTC
TRBV5-8	TRBJ1-4	-	-	CASTERGTTNEKLFF	TGTGCCAGCACTGAAAGGGGTACAACTAATGAAAAACTGTTTTTT
TRBV28	TRBJ1-5	TRBD1	-	CASSWDRGQPQHF	TGTGCCAGCAGTTGGGACAGGGGTCAGCCCCAGCATTTT
TRBV20-1	TRBJ2-1	-	-	CSAGGLTEQFF	TGCAGTGCTGGCGGATTAACCGAGCAGTTCTTC
TRBV6-5	TRBJ2-1	-	-	CASRRPATNEQFF	TGTGCCAGCAGGCGACCTGCTACCAATGAGCAGTTCTTC
TRBV7-2	TRBJ2-5	TRBD2	-	CASSLWLAGAGETQYF	TGTGCCAGCAGCTTATGGCTAGCGGGAGCCGGTGAGACCCAGTACTTC
TRBV6-5	TRBJ2-7	-	-	CASTQGVGAYEQYF	TGTGCCAGCACCCAGGGTGTGGGGGCCTACGAGCAGTACTTC
TRBV28	TRBJ2-7	TRBD1	-	CASTPTGSYEQYF	TGTGCCAGCACCCCGACAGGGTCCTACGAGCAGTACTTC
TRBV5-1	TRBJ2-4	-	-	CASSLAPENIQYF	TGCGCCAGCAGCTTGGCGCCAGAAAACATTCAGTACTTC
TRBV6-5	TRBJ1-2	-	-	CASSREAGAFYGYTF	TGTGCCAGCAGCCGAGAGGCAGGGGCATTCTATGGCTACACCTTC
TRBV27	TRBJ2-3	-	-	CASSPNSGTQYF	TGTGCCAGCAGCCCGAATTCAGGCACGCAGTATTTT
TRBV2	TRBJ2-7	TRBD1	-	CASRWDRSYEQYF	TGTGCCAGCAGATGGGACAGAAGCTACGAGCAGTACTTC
TRBV7-3	TRBJ2-1	TRBD2	-	CASSPGGGEQFF	TGTGCCAGCAGTCCGGGGGGAGGTGAGCAGTTCTTC
TRBV5-1	TRBJ1-2	-	once	CASSGQGTRYTF	TGCGCCAGCAGCGGGCAGGGCACACGCTACACCTTC
TRBV25-1	TRBJ2-7	-	-	CASRSLGEQYF	TGTGCCAGCAGAAGCTTGGGCGAGCAGTACTTC
TRBV19	TRBJ1-1	-	-	CASTRGPINTEAFF	TGTGCCAGTACCCGAGGACCAATTAACACTGAAGCTTTCTTT
TRBV5-4	TRBJ2-5	TRBD2	once	CASSLVAGSQETQYF	TGTGCCAGCAGCTTGGTAGCGGGAAGCCAAGAGACCCAGTACTTC
TRBV5-1	TRBJ2-7	TRBD2	-	CASMRELNVDEQYF	TGCGCCAGCATGCGGGAGTTAAATGTGGACGAGCAGTACTTC